The TCR beta chain described here comes from a study of T-cell memory formation after mild COVID-19. Study results and caveats: CD4/CD8 balance characterized clones contracting day 15 to 85, and CD4+ skew characterized later expanders. The authors left the SARS-CoV-2 specificity of second-wave clones peaking on day 37 unconfirmed. Some clones that responded turned up in pre-infection memory, which suggests that cross-reactive memory joined in. Mostly located in CM and EM were contracting CD4+ clones, with contracting CD8+ clones located in EMRA.

Trimming pared 5 bases from V and 3 bases from J, leaving 14 bases between. Germline CDR1 is MNHEY and CDR2 is SVGEGT. This CDR3 has 14 amino acids. One entry per CDR3 protein, called by TCRdb with MiXCR from the 5' RACE reads. The table records some 340,000 distinct CDR3 sequences, 10% to 15% of them present only once. This clonotype has only a few counts. Its specificity is unknown. This rearrangement joins TRBV6-2 or TRBV6-3 to TRBJ2-7; D might be TRBD1 (5 bases). The source of this sequence is a man younger than 35 who had mild COVID-19 (a few samples of this study predate the infection). Cell type and time point are not known. Sequences were obtained from PBMCs or a T cell subset sorted from them (not recorded which). Here the CDR3 DNA reads TGTGCCAGCAGTCAGCGACAGAAGAACTACGAGCAGTACGTC. Protein: CASSQRQKNYEQYV.